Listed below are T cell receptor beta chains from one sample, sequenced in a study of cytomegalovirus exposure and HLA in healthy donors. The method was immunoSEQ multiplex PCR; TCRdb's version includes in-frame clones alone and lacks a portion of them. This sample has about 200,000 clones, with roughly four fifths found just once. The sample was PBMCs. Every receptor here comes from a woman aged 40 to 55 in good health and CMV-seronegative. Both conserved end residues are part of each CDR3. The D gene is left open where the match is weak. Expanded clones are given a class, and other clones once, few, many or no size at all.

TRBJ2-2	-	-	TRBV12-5	CASGLFQNGELFF	TGTGCTAGTGGTTTGTTTCAAAACGGGGAGCTGTTTTTT
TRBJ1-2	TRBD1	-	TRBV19	CASSLQGRNYGYTF	TGTGCCAGTAGTTTACAGGGGAGAAACTATGGCTACACCTTC
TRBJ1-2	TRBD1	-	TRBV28	CASSSPLTGEGYGYTF	TGTGCCAGCAGTTCCCCCCTGACAGGGGAGGGCTATGGCTACACCTTC
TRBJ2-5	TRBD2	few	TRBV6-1	CASSEAPLAGNQETQYF	TGTGCCAGCAGTGAAGCCCCACTAGCGGGTAATCAAGAGACCCAGTACTTC
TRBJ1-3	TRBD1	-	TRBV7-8	CASSQTQGTGNTIYF	TGTGCCAGCAGCCAAACACAGGGGACTGGAAACACCATATATTTT
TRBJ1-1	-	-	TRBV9	CASSPRTVNTEAFF	TGTGCCAGCAGCCCCCGGACAGTGAACACTGAAGCTTTCTTT
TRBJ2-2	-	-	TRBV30	CAWSVYGTGELFF	TGTGCCTGGAGTGTATACGGCACCGGGGAGCTGTTTTTT
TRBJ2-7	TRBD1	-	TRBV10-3	CAISTGTGRDEQYF	TGTGCCATCAGCACCGGGACAGGGAGGGACGAGCAGTACTTC
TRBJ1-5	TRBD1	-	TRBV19	CASSSRGTVQPQHF	TGTGCCAGCAGTAGCAGGGGGACTGTTCAGCCCCAGCATTTT
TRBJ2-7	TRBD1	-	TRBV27	CASSLSAVGQGVYEQYF	TGTGCCAGCAGTTTATCGGCAGTAGGGCAGGGGGTATACGAGCAGTACTTC
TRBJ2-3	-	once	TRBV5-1	CASSYGQIQDTQYF	TGCGCCAGCAGCTACGGACAGATTCAAGATACGCAGTATTTT
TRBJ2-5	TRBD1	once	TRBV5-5	CASSSLGTGRETQYF	TGTGCCAGCAGCTCACTAGGGACAGGGAGAGAGACCCAGTACTTC
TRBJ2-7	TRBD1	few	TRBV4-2	CASSQDRQGATYEQYF	TGTGCCAGCAGCCAAGATAGACAGGGCGCAACCTACGAGCAGTACTTC
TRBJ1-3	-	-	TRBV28	CASSFRGQVSGNTIYF	TGTGCCAGCAGTTTTAGGGGTCAGGTCTCTGGAAACACCATATATTTT
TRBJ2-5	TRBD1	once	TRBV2	CASGGRGVDRGLRETQYF	TGTGCCAGCGGGGGGAGGGGGGTCGACAGGGGGCTAAGAGAGACCCAGTACTTC
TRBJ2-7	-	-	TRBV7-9	CSSSEVTYEQYF	TGTTCCAGCAGCGAGGTCACCTACGAGCAGTACTTC
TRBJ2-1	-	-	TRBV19	CASTQTSSYNEQFF	TGTGCCAGTACCCAGACTAGCTCCTACAATGAGCAGTTCTTC
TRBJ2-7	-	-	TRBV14	CASSVKEEQYF	TGTGCCAGCAGCGTAAAAGAGGAGCAGTACTTC
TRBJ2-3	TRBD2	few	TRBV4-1	CASSFSGRRGDTQYF	TGCGCCAGCAGCTTTAGCGGGCGCCGAGGAGATACGCAGTATTTT
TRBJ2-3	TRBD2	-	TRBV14	CASSHTFSGSIDTQYF	TGTGCCAGCAGCCATACTTTTAGCGGGAGTATAGATACGCAGTATTTT
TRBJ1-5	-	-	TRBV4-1	CASSHRRGREDYSNQPQHF	TGCGCCAGCAGCCATCGGCGTGGCAGGGAGGATTATAGCAATCAGCCCCAGCATTTT
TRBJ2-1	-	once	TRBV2	CASKGGSYNEQFF	TGTGCCAGCAAGGGGGGGTCCTACAATGAGCAGTTCTTC
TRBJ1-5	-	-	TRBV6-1	CASSERGGFQPQHF	TGTGCCAGCAGTGAGCGGGGGGGGTTTCAGCCCCAGCATTTT